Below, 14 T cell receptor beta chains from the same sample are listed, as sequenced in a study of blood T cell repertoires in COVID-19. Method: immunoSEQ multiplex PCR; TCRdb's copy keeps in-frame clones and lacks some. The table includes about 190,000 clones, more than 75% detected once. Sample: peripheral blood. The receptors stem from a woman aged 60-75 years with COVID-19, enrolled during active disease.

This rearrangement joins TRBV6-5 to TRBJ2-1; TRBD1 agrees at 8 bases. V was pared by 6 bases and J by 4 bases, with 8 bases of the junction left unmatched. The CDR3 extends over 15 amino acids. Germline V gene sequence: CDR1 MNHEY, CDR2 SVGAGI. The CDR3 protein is CASSPRQGIYNEQFF. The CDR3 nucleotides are TGTGCCAGCAGCCCAAGACAGGGGATTTACAATGAGCAGTTCTTC.

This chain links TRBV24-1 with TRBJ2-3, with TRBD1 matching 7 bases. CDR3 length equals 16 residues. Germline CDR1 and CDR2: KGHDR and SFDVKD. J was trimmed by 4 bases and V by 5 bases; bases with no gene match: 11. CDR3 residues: CATSAFGTEYSDTQYF. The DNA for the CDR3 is TGTGCCACCAGTGCCTTCGGGACAGAATATTCAGATACGCAGTATTTT.

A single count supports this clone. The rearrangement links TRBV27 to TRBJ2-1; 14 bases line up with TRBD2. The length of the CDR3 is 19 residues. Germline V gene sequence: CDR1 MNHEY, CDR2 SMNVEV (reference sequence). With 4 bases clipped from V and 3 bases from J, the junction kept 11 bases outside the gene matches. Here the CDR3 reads CASSYLGLAGGRFYNEQFF. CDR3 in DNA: TGTGCCAGCAGTTATCTCGGACTAGCGGGAGGCAGGTTCTACAATGAGCAGTTCTTC.

For the CDR3, the DNA is TGTGCCAGCAGTTTACATCAGGGAAACCAGCCCCAGCATTTT. Translating gives CASSLHQGNQPQHF. The gene calls are TRBV27 and TRBJ1-5, with a tentative D call TRBD1 (5 bases). This CDR3 region has 14 residues. Trimming cost V 2 bases and J 7 bases, with 12 bases left between them. Germline assignment: CDR1 MNHEY and CDR2 SMNVEV (reference sequence).

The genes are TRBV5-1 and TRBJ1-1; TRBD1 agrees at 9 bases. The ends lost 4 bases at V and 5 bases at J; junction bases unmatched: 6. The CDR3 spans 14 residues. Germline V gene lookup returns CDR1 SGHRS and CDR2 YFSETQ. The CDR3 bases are TGCGCCAGCAGCATGGACAGGGGTCGAACTGAAGCTTTCTTT. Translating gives CASSMDRGRTEAFF.

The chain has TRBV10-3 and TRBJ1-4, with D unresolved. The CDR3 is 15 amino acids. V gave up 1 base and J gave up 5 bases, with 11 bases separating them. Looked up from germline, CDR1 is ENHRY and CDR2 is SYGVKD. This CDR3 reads CAISEWVGENEKLFF. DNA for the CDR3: TGTGCCATCAGTGAGTGGGTCGGGGAAAATGAAAAACTGTTTTTT.

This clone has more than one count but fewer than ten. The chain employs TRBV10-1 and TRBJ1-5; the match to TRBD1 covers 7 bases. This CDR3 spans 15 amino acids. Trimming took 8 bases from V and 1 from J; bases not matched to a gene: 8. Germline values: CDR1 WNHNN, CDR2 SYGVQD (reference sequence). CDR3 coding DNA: TGCGCCAGCTACTCCCCGGGACAGAGCAATCAGCCCCAGCATTTT. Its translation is CASYSPGQSNQPQHF.

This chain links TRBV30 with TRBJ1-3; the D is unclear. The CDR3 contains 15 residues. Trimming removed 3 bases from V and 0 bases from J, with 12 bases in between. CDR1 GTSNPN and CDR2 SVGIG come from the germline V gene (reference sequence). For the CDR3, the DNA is TGTGCCTGGAGCGGACGGGGAGTCTCTGGAAACACCATATATTTT. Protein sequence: CAWSGRGVSGNTIYF.

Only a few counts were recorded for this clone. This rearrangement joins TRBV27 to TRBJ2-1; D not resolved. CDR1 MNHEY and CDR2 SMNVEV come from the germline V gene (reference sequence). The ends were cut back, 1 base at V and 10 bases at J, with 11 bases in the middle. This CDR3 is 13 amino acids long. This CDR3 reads CASSLFPWQEQFF. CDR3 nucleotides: TGTGCCAGCAGTTTATTTCCGTGGCAGGAGCAGTTCTTC.

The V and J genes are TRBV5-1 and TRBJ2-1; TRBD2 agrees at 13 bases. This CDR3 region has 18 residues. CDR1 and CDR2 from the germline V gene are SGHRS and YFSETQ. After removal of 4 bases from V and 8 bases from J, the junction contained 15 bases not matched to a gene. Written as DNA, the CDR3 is TGCGCCAGCAGCGTGGATGGCATACTAGCGGGAGGGCCAGATGAGCAGTTCTTC. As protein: CASSVDGILAGGPDEQFF.

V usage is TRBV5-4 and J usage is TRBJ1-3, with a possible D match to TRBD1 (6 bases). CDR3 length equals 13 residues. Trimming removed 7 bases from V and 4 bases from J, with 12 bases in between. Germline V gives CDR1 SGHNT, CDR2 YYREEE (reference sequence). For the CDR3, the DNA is TGTGCCAGCGGCTCAGGGGCCGGAAACACCATATATTTT. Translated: CASGSGAGNTIYF.

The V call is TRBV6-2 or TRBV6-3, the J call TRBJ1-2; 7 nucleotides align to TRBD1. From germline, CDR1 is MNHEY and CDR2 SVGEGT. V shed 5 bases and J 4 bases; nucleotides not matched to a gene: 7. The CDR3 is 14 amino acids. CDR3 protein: CASSPDRDFYGYTF. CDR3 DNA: TGTGCCAGCAGTCCAGACAGGGATTTCTATGGCTACACCTTC.

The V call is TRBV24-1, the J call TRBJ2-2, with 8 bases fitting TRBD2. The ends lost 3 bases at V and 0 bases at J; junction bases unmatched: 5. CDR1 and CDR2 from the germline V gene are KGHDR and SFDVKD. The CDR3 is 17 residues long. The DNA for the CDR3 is TGTGCCACCAGTGATCCTAGACTAGCGACGAACACCGGGGAGCTGTTTTTT. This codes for CATSDPRLATNTGELFF.

The CDR3 sequence is CAWSVGGQTNYGYTF. DNA of the CDR3: TGTGCCTGGAGTGTAGGGGGACAGACTAACTATGGCTACACCTTC. V and J are TRBV30 and TRBJ1-2; 7 bases fit TRBD1. In germline, CDR1 is GTSNPN, CDR2 SVGIG (reference sequence). The CDR3 is 15 residues long. V lost 0 bases to trimming and J lost 0 bases; unmatched junction nucleotides: 4.